A selection of T cell receptor beta chains follows, all from one sample in a study of T and B cells in COVID-19 patients. Using its own MiXCR run on the multiplex PCR reads, TCRdb lists one record per CDR3 protein. Here the sample spans about 4,100 distinct CDR3 sequences, around 25% being singletons. Sequencing input: blood. The receptors were gathered from a human donor with active COVID-19. Both conserved end residues are part of each CDR3. D genes are given only for firm matches. Part of the rows lack a size; the others show once, few, many or a class for expanded clones.

>.|TRBV4-3|.|TRBJ2-7
TGTGCCAGCAGCCAAGATAGGGTGTCCGAGCAGTACTTC
CASSQDRVSEQYF
>TRBD2|TRBV7-4|.|TRBJ2-3
TGTGCCAGCAGCTCGTCTAGCGGCTCGACGGGCTCAGATACGCAGTATTTT
CASSSSSGSTGSDTQYF
>.|TRBV6-1|few|TRBJ1-1
TGTGCCAGCAGTGAAAGCCGACTGCTGAACACTGAAGCTTTCTTT
CASSESRLLNTEAFF
>.|TRBV6-2/TRBV6-3|.|TRBJ1-1
TGTGCCAGCAGTGAATCGGGGGGCGTAGCTTTCTTT
CASSESGGVAFF
>.|TRBV12-3/TRBV12-4|.|TRBJ1-2
TGTGCCAGCAGTCGACAACCCGCCGACTATGGCTACACCTTC
CASSRQPADYGYTF
>.|TRBV30|medium-sized|TRBJ1-3
TGTGCCTGGAGTGCCGGTTCTCTTGGAAACACCATATATTTT
CAWSAGSLGNTIYF
>TRBD2|TRBV11-1|.|TRBJ2-1
TGCGCCAGCAGCTTGGAAGAAAGCGGGGGATACAATGAGCAGTTCTTC
CASSLEESGGYNEQFF
>.|TRBV27|medium-sized|TRBJ2-5
TGTGCCAGCAGTGCAATAACCGGGAGAAAGACCCAGTACTTC
CASSAITGRKTQYF
>.|TRBV10-3|medium-sized|TRBJ2-2
TGTGCCAGCGGGGACGCCGCGAACACCGGGGAGCTGTTTTTT
CASGDAANTGELFF
>.|TRBV11-1|large|TRBJ2-2
TGTGCCAGCAGTTATGGCGGGGAGCTGTTTTTT
CASSYGGELFF
>.|TRBV7-9|few|TRBJ2-1
TGTGCCAGCAGCTTAGCGAAATTTGGGACTCCGGACGACAATGAGCAGTTCTTC
CASSLAKFGTPDDNEQFF
>.|TRBV6-5|medium-sized|TRBJ1-2
TGTGCCAGCAGTTACGTGAACAGCCAGGGCTACACCTTC
CASSYVNSQGYTF
>.|TRBV24-1|.|TRBJ1-2
TGTGCCACCAGTGATTTCTCTTCGGGTCCCTCGAGAGGCTACACCTTC
CATSDFSSGPSRGYTF
>.|TRBV12-3/TRBV12-4|medium-sized|TRBJ2-5
TGTGCCAGCAGTTTGTCCAGACAAGAGACCCAGTACTTC
CASSLSRQETQYF
>.|TRBV7-9|medium-sized|TRBJ2-4
TGTGCCAGCAGCTTCGAGGGGTACAACATTCAGTACTTC
CASSFEGYNIQYF
>.|TRBV19|medium-sized|TRBJ1-1
TGTGCCAAAAGAAACACTGAAGCTTTCTTT
CAKRNTEAFF
>TRBD2|TRBV11-1|.|TRBJ2-1
TGTGCCAGCAGCTTAGCTGAGACTAGCGGGACAGAGCAGTTCTTC
CASSLAETSGTEQFF
>TRBD1|TRBV27|medium-sized|TRBJ1-2
TGTGCCAGTGGGGGACATCGCGGACAGGATATCCCCTACACCTTC
CASGGHRGQDIPYTF
>.|TRBV18|medium-sized|TRBJ2-1
TGTGCCAGCTCCCCTGTCTCGAATGAGCAGTTCTTC
CASSPVSNEQFF
>.|TRBV12-3/TRBV12-4|medium-sized|TRBJ2-5
TGTGCCAGCAGTCCCGCGGGGTTCCTCGGGGAGACCCAGTACTTC
CASSPAGFLGETQYF
>TRBD1|TRBV20-1|.|TRBJ2-7
TGCAGTGCTTGGACAGGGGACGAGCAGTACTTC
CSAWTGDEQYF
>TRBD1|TRBV5-1|few|TRBJ1-2
TGCGCCAGCAGCCGTAAGGTGGGGACAGGGTATGGCTACACCTTC
CASSRKVGTGYGYTF
>TRBD2|TRBV20-1|.|TRBJ2-5
TGCAGTGCTAGGCTAGTGACTAGCGGTAGACAAGAGACCCAGTACTTC
CSARLVTSGRQETQYF
>.|TRBV30|medium-sized|TRBJ1-3
TGTGCTCAGAGTGTATCTGGAAACACCATATATTTT
CAQSVSGNTIYF
>.|TRBV29-1|medium-sized|TRBJ1-1
TGCAGCGTCGCCCCGGGGGGGTCGTACACTGAAGCTTTCTTT
CSVAPGGSYTEAFF
>TRBD1|TRBV29-1|large|TRBJ2-7
TGCAGCGTTGAGACAGGGGAGCAGTACTTC
CSVETGEQYF
>.|TRBV30|medium-sized|TRBJ1-3
TGTGCCTGGAGTGTCGGGGGGACGGCTGGAAACACCATATATTTT
CAWSVGGTAGNTIYF
>.|TRBV6-5|medium-sized|TRBJ2-7
TGTGCCAGCAGTTACCGGTTGGGGGCGCCCTCCGAGCAGTACTTC
CASSYRLGAPSEQYF
>.|TRBV19|medium-sized|TRBJ2-3
TGTGCCAGTAGTATACAAGGGGCTCTCACAGATACGCAGTATTTT
CASSIQGALTDTQYF
>TRBD2|TRBV20-1|.|TRBJ2-2
TGCAGTGCTAGATTTTCCGGGACTAGCAGGACCGGGGAGCTGTTTTTT
CSARFSGTSRTGELFF
>.|TRBV4-1|few|TRBJ2-1
TGCGCCAGCAGCCGAACGGCCCCCGTAACCTACAATGAGCAGTTCTTC
CASSRTAPVTYNEQFF
>.|TRBV6-6|medium-sized|TRBJ2-7
TGTGCCAGCAATGGGGTTAGCTCCTACGAGCAGTACTTC
CASNGVSSYEQYF
>.|TRBV19|medium-sized|TRBJ1-5
TGTGCCAGTAGTACTTGGACAGAGAATCAGCCCCAGCATTTT
CASSTWTENQPQHF
>.|TRBV18|medium-sized|TRBJ1-1
TGTGCCAGCACCCAAGGCAGAAGGACTGAAGCTTTCTTT
CASTQGRRTEAFF
>.|TRBV6-2/TRBV6-3|few|TRBJ2-4
TGTGCCAGCAGTTTCCGGGACTCAAGGCTAGCCAAAAACATTCAGTACTTC
CASSFRDSRLAKNIQYF
>.|TRBV6-2/TRBV6-3|few|TRBJ1-5
TGTGCCAGCACCTCCATCCCCCAGGTCGGCCAGCCCCAGCATTTT
CASTSIPQVGQPQHF
>.|TRBV6-5|few|TRBJ1-3
TGTGCCAGAAGTTTAGGGGCAGGCCGGAACACCATATATTTT
CARSLGAGRNTIYF
>TRBD1|TRBV27|medium-sized|TRBJ1-6
TGTGCCAGCAGTTTATACCGAAGTTGGGACAGGGTTCTTTCACCCCTCCACTTT
CASSLYRSWDRVLSPLHF
>.|TRBV20-1|.|TRBJ1-1
TGCAGTGCTAAAATGCCCCCTGAAGCTTTCTTT
CSAKMPPEAFF
>TRBD1|TRBV7-9|once|TRBJ1-5
TGTGCCAGCAGCTTAGGCGGGGACAGCGCCCATCAGCCCCAGCATTTT
CASSLGGDSAHQPQHF
>.|TRBV15|medium-sized|TRBJ1-2
TGTGCCACCAGCAGAGCCCCGGACGGCTATGGCTACACCTTC
CATSRAPDGYGYTF
>.|TRBV19|medium-sized|TRBJ1-1
TGTGCCAGTAGTATAGGGGAGGGGAACACTGAAGCTTTCTTT
CASSIGEGNTEAFF
>TRBD1|TRBV5-1|few|TRBJ2-5
TGCGCCAGCAGTCTAGGGGGCGCGGAAGAGACCCAGTACTTC
CASSLGGAEETQYF
>.|TRBV30|medium-sized|TRBJ2-3
TGTGCCTGGAGTGGAGCTCACCCAGATACGCAGTATTTT
CAWSGAHPDTQYF
>TRBD2|TRBV6-2/TRBV6-3|medium-sized|TRBJ2-1
TGTGCCAGCTTGGACGGGGGAGGGGACTACAATGAGCAGTTCTTC
CASLDGGGDYNEQFF
>.|TRBV29-1|medium-sized|TRBJ1-4
TGCAGCGTTAGTTCTACAGGGTCGGCTAATGAAAAACTGTTTTTT
CSVSSTGSANEKLFF
>.|TRBV20-1|.|TRBJ1-6
TGCAGTGCTAACCGCCAGATTAATTCACCCCTCCACTTT
CSANRQINSPLHF
>.|TRBV19|.|TRBJ1-3
TGTGCCAGTAGTATAGATTGGCCCCCGAGCTCTGGAAACACCATATATTTT
CASSIDWPPSSGNTIYF
>TRBD2|TRBV6-4|few|TRBJ2-1
TGTGCCAGCAGTAAAGCGGGAGGGATGAATGAGCAGTTCTTC
CASSKAGGMNEQFF
>TRBD2|TRBV19|large|TRBJ2-2
TGTGCCAGTAGTATAGAGTGGCGGGAGGTTGGGACCGGGGAGCTGTTTTTT
CASSIEWREVGTGELFF
>.|TRBV13|medium-sized|TRBJ2-7
TGTGCCAGCAGTTTCCCCGACAGGCCGGACGAGCAGTACTTC
CASSFPDRPDEQYF
>.|TRBV7-2|.|TRBJ1-6
TGTGCCAGCAGCTTAGGGGGGCACGTTCCTAATTCACCCCTCCACTTT
CASSLGGHVPNSPLHF
>.|TRBV19|medium-sized|TRBJ1-1
TGTGCCAGTAGTAAAGGGTCTGGCACTGAAGCTTTCTTT
CASSKGSGTEAFF
>TRBD2|TRBV6-1|medium-sized|TRBJ2-3
TGTGCCAGCAGCCGGGACTACGCTACGCAGTATTTT
CASSRDYATQYF
>TRBD1|TRBV29-1|once|TRBJ2-5
TGCAGCTCCAGGGACAGTACCTCCCAAGAGACCCAGTACTTC
CSSRDSTSQETQYF